Following are 29 T cell receptor beta chains from one sample sequenced in a study of CD8 T cells in Susac syndrome (dated by TCRdb to about 2019). Libraries were constructed by the immunoSEQ multiplex PCR assay. RNA was extracted with the RNeasy kit and about 0.5 to 1 ug was reverse transcribed using random hexamers. The public sequencing data were trimmed at Q25 with fastp and processed into clonotypes with MiXCR by TCRdb, which kept only in-frame beta chains. Rows are combined by CDR3 protein, so each entry shows the most common genes and DNA. The sample table contains 150,000 to 200,000 distinct CDR3 sequences; only one count was recorded for approximately 94% of them. Roughly 0.099% of the sample is taken by the ten largest. Sequencing was performed on CD4+ T cells from PBMCs. The receptor source for this set is a human donor with multiple sclerosis.

In this sample, this clonotype turned up once. The chain links TRBV30 to TRBJ2-3; TRBD2 matches 10 bases. Germline trimming cut 0 bases from V and 3 bases from J; bases unmatched to any gene: 3. CDR3 length: 15 residues. CDR1 and CDR2 (germline): GTSNPN, SVGIG (reference sequence). CDR3 in DNA: TGTGCCTGGAGTGTACAACTAGCGGGGACAGATACGCAGTATTTT. It is translated as CAWSVQLAGTDTQYF.

The V gene is TRBV19, the J gene TRBJ1-1; D gene ambiguous. The CDR3 length is 13 residues. CDR1 and CDR2 from the germline V gene are LNHDA and SQIVND (reference sequence). Trimming left V 4 bases short and J 1 base short, with 7 bases between. Written as DNA, the CDR3 is TGTGCCAGTAGTACACAGAGGAACACTGAAGCTTTCTTT. As protein: CASSTQRNTEAFF. The full variable domain, its missing parts supplied by reference TRBV19 and TRBJ1-1, is DGGITQSPKYLFRKEGQNVTLSCEQNLNHDAMYWYRQDPGQGLRLIYYSQIVNDFQKGDIAEGYSVSREKKESFPLTVTSAQKNPTAFYLCASSTQRNTEAFFGQGTRLTVV.

The chain employs TRBV3-1 and TRBJ1-1; D call uncertain. The CDR3 totals 13 residues. CDR1 is LGHDT and CDR2 is YNNKEL in the germline V gene (reference sequence). The V and J ends lost 0 bases and 4 bases respectively, with 6 bases between them. DNA of the CDR3: TGTGCCAGCAGCCAAGACGGGCGCACTGAAGCTTTCTTT. Translating it yields CASSQDGRTEAFF. The variable domain in full, with the rest retrieved from reference TRBV3-1 and TRBJ1-1, is DTAVSQTPKYLVTQMGNDKSIKCEQNLGHDTMYWYKQDSKKFLKIMFSYNNKELIINETVPNRFSPKSPDKAHLNLHINSLELGDSAVYFCASSQDGRTEAFFGQGTRLTVV.

The chain recombines TRBV10-3 with TRBJ1-4; D possibly corresponds to TRBD1 (5 bases). This CDR3 is 13 amino acids long. CDR1 and CDR2 (germline): ENHRY, SYGVKD. Trimming took 5 bases from V and 12 from J, leaving 16 bases between them. Here the CDR3 DNA reads TGTGCCATCAGTCGGGACCAAAGGTCCGAACTGTTTTTT. Amino acids: CAISRDQRSELFF.

The V and J genes are TRBV12-3 or TRBV12-4 and TRBJ2-3, with unresolved D. With 5 bases removed from V and 4 bases from J, the gap between germline ends came to 7 bases. This CDR3 has 12 residues. CDR3 coding DNA: TGTGCCAGCAGTAGTACAGCAGATACGCAGTATTTT. This sequence encodes CASSSTADTQYF.

This clonotype was recorded once. J is TRBJ2-6 and V is TRBV27; D is uncertain. The CDR3 is 19 residues long. CDR1 is MNHEY and CDR2 is SMNVEV in the germline V gene (reference sequence). The germline V and J ends were trimmed by 5 bases and 0 bases, with 20 bases remaining between them. This CDR3 reads CASSPRVSVYSSGANVLTF. In DNA form, the CDR3 reads TGTGCCAGCAGTCCTCGAGTTTCCGTTTACTCCTCTGGGGCCAACGTCCTGACTTTC.

This chain uses TRBV10-3 with TRBJ2-3; tentatively, D is TRBD1 (5 bases). The CDR3 has 14 amino acids. Trimming cost V 2 bases and J 4 bases, with 10 bases left between them. Germline CDR1 and CDR2: ENHRY and SYGVKD. As DNA, the CDR3 is TGTGCCATCAGTGAGGGGCAGGGCCCAGATACGCAGTATTTT. Its translation: CAISEGQGPDTQYF.

This rearrangement joins TRBV20-1 to TRBJ2-1, with 10 bases aligning to TRBD2. There are 16 residues in the CDR3. V lost 1 base, J lost 6 bases, and 9 bases stayed unmatched. Germline CDR1 and CDR2: DFQATT and SNEGSKA (reference sequence). The chain's CDR3 is CSARGPSAGGFNEQFF. CDR3 coding DNA: TGCAGTGCTAGAGGACCCTCAGCGGGAGGGTTCAATGAGCAGTTCTTC.

The chain employs TRBV20-1 and TRBJ1-1; tentative D call: TRBD1 (6 bases). The germline V and J ends were trimmed by 5 bases and 6 bases, with 16 bases remaining between them. The CDR3 sequence is 13 residues long. CDR1 and CDR2 (germline): DFQATT, SNEGSKA (reference sequence). CDR3 sequence: CSAEPPGHPEAFF. CDR3 in DNA: TGCAGTGCTGAACCCCCGGGACACCCTGAAGCTTTCTTT.

V gene TRBV10-3 combines with J gene TRBJ1-2; TRBD1 matches 9 bases. The CDR3 covers 16 residues. After removal of 6 bases from V and 4 bases from J, the junction contained 12 bases not matched to a gene. CDR1 and CDR2 from the germline V gene are ENHRY and SYGVKD. CDR3 protein: CAIRDGQGPEGYGYTF. CDR3 in DNA: TGTGCCATCAGAGACGGACAGGGGCCAGAAGGCTATGGCTACACCTTC.

This chain uses TRBV7-3 with TRBJ2-4, with 8 nucleotides matching TRBD1. The junction had 9 bases not matched to a gene; V was cut back by 5 bases and J by 3 bases. CDR1 and CDR2 (germline): SGHTA, FQGTGA. This CDR3 has 16 residues. CDR3: CASSDPRGQIKNIQYF. The CDR3 coding sequence is TGTGCCAGCAGCGACCCCAGGGGGCAAATCAAAAACATTCAGTACTTC.

CDR3 region: CSASSGPGTEAFF. The CDR3 coding sequence is TGCAGTGCTAGTTCAGGCCCAGGGACTGAAGCTTTCTTT. This chain links TRBV20-1 with TRBJ1-1; weak D call: TRBD1 (5 bases). CDR1 is DFQATT, CDR2 SNEGSKA, per germline (reference sequence). The V gene lost 3 bases and the J gene lost 5 bases, with 13 bases spanning the gap. The CDR3 runs to 13 residues.

V usage is TRBV9 and J usage is TRBJ1-1, with D possibly being TRBD1 (5 bases). CDR1 SGDLS and CDR2 YYNGEE come from the germline V gene. The V and J ends lost 0 bases and 3 bases respectively, with 9 bases between them. The CDR3 loop spans 14 amino acids. The CDR3 region has the DNA TGTGCCAGCAGCGTAGAGGGGTCGGACACTGAAGCTTTCTTT. Amino acids: CASSVEGSDTEAFF.

This chain uses TRBV19 with TRBJ2-7; D unresolved. This CDR3 has 11 residues. The V gene lost 6 bases and the J gene lost 3 bases, with 6 bases spanning the gap. Germline CDR1 LNHDA, CDR2 SQIVND (reference sequence). CDR3 sequence reads: CASSTNYEQYF. For the CDR3, the DNA is TGTGCCAGTAGCACCAACTACGAGCAGTACTTC. Looking up the rest from reference TRBV19 and TRBJ2-7 gives the full variable domain: DGGITQSPKYLFRKEGQNVTLSCEQNLNHDAMYWYRQDPGQGLRLIYYSQIVNDFQKGDIAEGYSVSREKKESFPLTVTSAQKNPTAFYLCASSTNYEQYFGPGTRLTVT.

The chain is built from TRBV30 and TRBJ2-1; TRBD1 agrees at 10 bases. V was clipped by 3 bases and J by 6 bases; unmatched bases: 5. The CDR3 extends over 14 amino acids. The V gene's germline CDR1 is GTSNPN and CDR2 SVGIG (reference sequence). The CDR3 is CAWRGQGSGNEQFF. Written as DNA, the CDR3 is TGTGCCTGGAGGGGACAGGGGTCGGGCAATGAGCAGTTCTTC.

The chain couples TRBV7-6 to TRBJ2-1, with a weak D call TRBD2 (5 bases). CDR1 is SGHVS, CDR2 FNYEAQ, per germline. The V gene lost 5 bases and the J gene lost 8 bases, with 7 bases spanning the gap. The CDR3 totals 11 residues. CDR3 nucleotides: TGTGCCAGCAGCATGGAGGATGAGCAGTTCTTC. Encoded protein: CASSMEDEQFF.

The V gene is TRBV2, the J gene TRBJ2-6; 14 bases line up with TRBD2. From germline, CDR1 is SNHLY and CDR2 FYNNEI. The CDR3 extends over 17 amino acids. J lost 4 bases, V lost 11 bases, and 10 bases had no gene match. The CDR3, as DNA: TGTGCCGGTGGACTAGCGGGGGGCCCTCGGGGGGCCAACGTCCTGACTTTC. Its protein product is CAGGLAGGPRGANVLTF.

The V and J genes are TRBV3-1 and TRBJ2-7, with 9 nucleotides matching TRBD1. V shed 4 bases and J 2 bases; nucleotides not matched to a gene: 3. Germline V gene lookup returns CDR1 LGHDT and CDR2 YNNKEL (reference sequence). The CDR3 totals 14 residues. CDR3 DNA sequence: TGTGCCAGCAGCCCCCGGGACAGGGCCTACGAGCAGTACTTC. The encoded protein is CASSPRDRAYEQYF.

This chain uses TRBV19 with TRBJ1-2; tentative D call: TRBD1 (6 bases). Trimming removed 5 bases at V and 2 bases at J, with 9 bases between. The germline V gene encodes CDR1 LNHDA and CDR2 SQIVND (reference sequence). This CDR3 has 13 residues. The CDR3 protein is CASSATGNYGYTF. CDR3 in DNA: TGTGCCAGTAGTGCAACAGGGAACTATGGCTACACCTTC.

V and J are TRBV20-1 and TRBJ2-7; 8 nucleotides match TRBD1. V was pared by 6 bases and J by 0 bases, with 7 bases of the junction left unmatched. The CDR3 is 14 amino acids. Germline CDR1 and CDR2: DFQATT and SNEGSKA (reference sequence). The CDR3 DNA is TGCAGTGCAACCGGGACAGGCATCTCCTACGAGCAGTACTTC. Translation gives CSATGTGISYEQYF.

This clonotype has only a few counts. The rearrangement links TRBV20-1 to TRBJ2-6; 7 bases are a match to TRBD1. The CDR3 has 14 residues. V lost 4 bases, J lost 1 base, and 1 base stayed unmatched. Germline values: CDR1 DFQATT, CDR2 SNEGSKA (reference sequence). The CDR3 DNA is TGCAGTGCTACACAGGGGTCTGGGGCCAACGTCCTGACTTTC. It specifies CSATQGSGANVLTF.

The J gene is TRBJ2-7, the V gene TRBV3-1; no definite D call. V was shortened by 0 bases and J by 6 bases, with 6 bases between the two germline ends. The CDR3 runs 12 residues. The germline V gene encodes CDR1 LGHDT and CDR2 YNNKEL (reference sequence). The CDR3, as DNA: TGTGCCAGCAGCCAAGATAACGGCGAGCAGTACTTC. It specifies CASSQDNGEQYF.

This sequence joins TRBV19 and TRBJ1-1; no clear D gene. CDR3 length: 16 residues. V lost 3 bases, J lost 1 base, and 15 bases lay in between. Germline V gene data show CDR1 as LNHDA and CDR2 as SQIVND (reference sequence). CDR3 coding DNA: TGTGCCAGTAGTATTGGGGAAATCTACGCGAACACTGAAGCTTTCTTT. Translating gives CASSIGEIYANTEAFF.

The V and J genes are TRBV20-1 and TRBJ2-1; 11 bases line up with TRBD1. CDR1 is DFQATT and CDR2 is SNEGSKA in the germline V gene (reference sequence). The J segment lost 7 bases and the V segment lost 3 bases, leaving 5 bases of the junction unmatched. The CDR3 extends over 14 amino acids. The CDR3 region has the DNA TGCAGTGCTAGGGACAGGGGGCTCAGGAATGAGCAGTTCTTC. Translating it yields CSARDRGLRNEQFF.

V usage is TRBV2 and J usage is TRBJ1-5, with 8 bases identical to TRBD1. Germline trimming cut 8 bases from V and 1 base from J; bases unmatched to any gene: 1. From germline, CDR1 is SNHLY and CDR2 FYNNEI. This CDR3 spans 13 amino acids. Written as DNA, the CDR3 is TGTGCCAGCTGGACAGGGAGCAATCAGCCCCAGCATTTT. This codes for CASWTGSNQPQHF.

The chain is built from TRBV6-1 and TRBJ1-2; maybe TRBD1 (5 bases). The CDR3 is made up of 15 amino acids. V lost 4 bases and J 4 bases, leaving 16 bases between the germline ends. The germline CDR1 and CDR2 sequences are MNHNS and SASEGT. This CDR3 is CASSAGDGRFYGYTF. The CDR3 DNA is TGTGCCAGCAGTGCCGGGGACGGGAGATTCTATGGCTACACCTTC.

V and J are TRBV20-1 and TRBJ1-1; D is unclear. Between the trimmed V and J ends, which lost 0 bases and 1 base, there was a span of 9 bases. This CDR3 has 14 residues. Germline CDR1 is DFQATT and CDR2 is SNEGSKA (reference sequence). The CDR3 loop is CSARDGGKNTEAFF. The CDR3 nucleotides are TGCAGTGCTAGAGATGGTGGGAAGAACACTGAAGCTTTCTTT.

This rearrangement joins TRBV28 to TRBJ1-5; 9 bases map to TRBD1. The junction had 5 bases not matched to a gene; V was cut back by 6 bases and J by 2 bases. The CDR3 covers 15 residues. The germline CDR1 and CDR2 sequences are MDHEN and SYDVKM. CDR3 DNA: TGTGCCAGCAGCACAGGGGGCATGGGCAATCAGCCCCAGCATTTT. This translates into CASSTGGMGNQPQHF.

V and J are TRBV29-1 and TRBJ2-5; D tentatively fits TRBD1 or TRBD2 (5 bases each). The CDR3 is 14 residues long. Per the germline V gene, CDR1 is SQVTM and CDR2 is ANQGSEA. Trimming took off 3 bases at V and 1 base at J, with 12 bases between the two ends. DNA for the CDR3: TGCAGCGTTGATTGGGGGTTAAGCCAAGAGACCCAGTACTTC. Protein sequence: CSVDWGLSQETQYF.